The 18 T cell receptor beta chains below were found in one sample sequenced in a study of T cell responses to AZD1222 COVID-19 vaccine. Sequenced by immunoSEQ multiplex PCR; TCRdb stores in-frame clones only, minus some. The data contain 120,000 or so clones, around nine tenths of them singletons. The sample consisted of peripheral blood, taken on day 0 of AZD1222 vaccination. The source of these receptors is an adult in good health.

V and J are TRBV6-5 and TRBJ1-1; D is undetermined. The V gene's germline CDR1 is MNHEY and CDR2 SVGAGI. Between the trimmed V and J ends, which lost 5 bases and 7 bases, there was a span of 17 bases. This CDR3 comprises 14 residues. The CDR3 DNA follows: TGTGCCAGCAGTACGGACTTAAGTTTCAATGAAGCTTTCTTT. Translated: CASSTDLSFNEAFF.

The chain is built from TRBV7-8 and TRBJ2-2; D is perhaps TRBD2 (7 bases). Germline CDR1 SGHVS, CDR2 FQNEAQ. The CDR3 totals 14 residues. Trimming shortened V by 11 bases and J by 6 bases, and 19 bases separated the two germline ends. CDR3 sequence reads: CACPRGASPGELFF. The CDR3 nucleotides are TGTGCCTGCCCCCGGGGGGCTAGCCCCGGGGAGCTGTTTTTT.

The V and J genes are TRBV5-1 and TRBJ2-2; D might be TRBD1 or TRBD2, each matching 7 bases. This CDR3 region has 16 residues. V lost 3 bases, J lost 2 bases, and 14 bases lay in between. Germline loops: CDR1 SGHRS, CDR2 YFSETQ. CDR3 loop: CASSSRGGGNTGELFF. The CDR3 DNA follows: TGCGCCAGCAGCTCCCGGGGAGGGGGCAACACCGGGGAGCTGTTTTTT.

The V and J genes are TRBV29-1 and TRBJ2-1, with 10 bases identical to TRBD2. Germline V lookup: CDR1 SQVTM, CDR2 ANQGSEA. The CDR3 contains 15 residues. V shed 1 base, J shed 2 bases, and the junction held 2 bases outside the gene matches. Here the CDR3 DNA reads TGCAGCGTTGAAGGGACTAGCGGAGCCTACAATGAGCAGTTCTTC. It encodes CSVEGTSGAYNEQFF.

The rearrangement joins TRBV4-3 to TRBJ2-1; no reliable D call. CDR1 and CDR2 from the germline V gene are LGHNA and YSLEER. Deletions cut 5 bases from V and 2 bases from J, with 13 bases between. The CDR3 sequence is 15 residues long. The CDR3 reads CASSSGALTYNEQFF. The CDR3 DNA follows: TGCGCCAGCAGCTCAGGAGCGCTTACCTACAATGAGCAGTTCTTC.

V usage is TRBV13 and J usage is TRBJ1-1; D possibly corresponds to TRBD1 (6 bases). Deletions cut 1 base from V and 4 bases from J, with 13 bases between. The CDR3 is 15 residues long. Germline lookup yields CDR1 PRHDT and CDR2 FYEKMQ (reference sequence). CDR3 coding DNA: TGTGCCAGCAGCTTAGCAATCCAGGGGAGCACTGAAGCTTTCTTT. Amino acids: CASSLAIQGSTEAFF.

CDR3 sequence: CATSLAANQVDTQYF. For the CDR3, the DNA is TGTGCCACCAGCCTAGCGGCTAACCAGGTAGATACGCAGTATTTT. The V and J genes are TRBV24-1 and TRBJ2-3; 7 positions agree with TRBD2. Germline V lookup: CDR1 KGHDR, CDR2 SFDVKD. The CDR3 is 15 amino acids. V dropped 7 bases and J dropped 5; count of bases not matched to a gene: 11.

This clone was seen only once. The chain recombines TRBV29-1 with TRBJ1-1; D remains ambiguous. V was shortened by 6 bases and J by 10 bases, with 24 bases between the two germline ends. CDR1 and CDR2 from the germline V gene are SQVTM and ANQGSEA. The CDR3 is 14 residues long. CDR3 sequence (DNA): TGCAGCGTGACCCATTCAGGTCCCTCCGGAGTAGCTTTCTTT. This encodes CSVTHSGPSGVAFF. Supplemented by reference TRBV29-1 and TRBJ1-1, the full variable domain reads SAVISQKPSRDICQRGTSLTIQCQVDSQVTMMFWYRQQPGQSLTLIATANQGSEATYESGFVIDKFPISRPNLTFSTLTVSNMSPEDSSIYLCSVTHSGPSGVAFFGQGTRLTVV.

The chain carries TRBV19 and TRBJ2-3, with no clear D. CDR1 is LNHDA, CDR2 SQIVND, per germline (reference sequence). The CDR3 extends over 13 amino acids. Trimming removed 1 base from V and 6 bases from J, with 8 bases in between. The CDR3 DNA follows: TGTGCCAGTAGTATAGGGTTCAAGGATACGCAGTATTTT. This gives the protein CASSIGFKDTQYF.

The chain links TRBV28 to TRBJ1-2, with D uncertain. The V gene's germline CDR1 is MDHEN and CDR2 SYDVKM. This CDR3 comprises 14 residues. The V and J ends lost 5 bases and 4 bases respectively, with 14 bases between them. CDR3 sequence: CASSPPGLGYGYTF. CDR3 DNA: TGTGCCAGCAGTCCTCCGGGCCTGGGCTATGGCTACACCTTC.

The J gene is TRBJ1-3, the V gene TRBV5-4, with 8 bases identical to TRBD1. The germline V gene has CDR1 SGHNT and CDR2 YYREEE (reference sequence). The CDR3 is 15 residues long. J was trimmed by 3 bases and V by 4 bases; bases with no gene match: 6. Here the CDR3 DNA reads TGTGCCAGCAGCCAGGACAGGGCTATTGGAAACACCATATATTTT. This codes for CASSQDRAIGNTIYF.

This chain uses TRBV5-4 with TRBJ2-7, with D possibly being TRBD1 or TRBD2 (5 bases each). V was cut by 0 bases and J by 6 bases, with 7 bases left in between. Germline V gives CDR1 SGHNT, CDR2 YYREEE (reference sequence). The length of the CDR3 is 12 residues. In DNA form, the CDR3 reads TGTGCCAGCAGCTTGGCGGGACGCGAGCAGTACTTC. This sequence encodes CASSLAGREQYF.

V is TRBV3-1 (or the pseudogene TRBV3-2) and J is TRBJ2-1; TRBD1 might be the D (6 bases). Germline CDR1 LGHDT, CDR2 YNNKEL (reference sequence). Between the trimmed V and J ends, which lost 4 bases and 6 bases, there was a span of 16 bases. The CDR3 consists of 15 residues. The CDR3 DNA follows: TGTGCCAGCAGCCCAAGTTTGGGGGCTGCCAATGAGCAGTTCTTC. It encodes CASSPSLGAANEQFF.

The V gene is TRBV11-3, the J gene TRBJ2-1, with D perhaps assigned TRBD1 or TRBD2 (5 bases each). V lost 4 bases and J 7 bases, leaving 20 bases between the germline ends. Germline values: CDR1 SGHNT, CDR2 YENEEA. The CDR3 has 16 amino acids. Here the CDR3 DNA reads TGTGCCAGCAGCTCGGGAAGCGGTCGGGGCGCGAATGAGCAGTTCTTC. Its protein is CASSSGSGRGANEQFF.

This chain uses TRBV14 with TRBJ2-6, with D possibly being TRBD2 (5 bases). The V and J ends lost 0 bases and 1 base respectively, with 10 bases between them. Germline assignment: CDR1 SGHDN and CDR2 FVKESK. The CDR3 loop spans 17 amino acids. The CDR3 DNA reads as TGTGCCAGCAGCCAAGATCTTCGGGGTTCTGGGGCCAACGTCCTGACTTTC. Translating it yields CASSQDLRGSGANVLTF.

This clone turned up a few times. The rearrangement joins TRBV19 to TRBJ2-7, with 7 bases aligning to TRBD2. Trimming cost V 5 bases and J 4 bases; bases outside gene matches: 11. This CDR3 has 15 amino acids. Germline assignment: CDR1 LNHDA and CDR2 SQIVND (reference sequence). The CDR3 nucleotides read TGTGCCAGTAGTCCAACGACTAGCAACGGTTACGAGCAGTACTTC. Encoded protein: CASSPTTSNGYEQYF.

CDR3 sequence: CASSPRPAAFSGANVLTF. The CDR3, as DNA: TGTGCCAGCAGCCCACGGCCTGCGGCTTTCTCTGGGGCCAACGTCCTGACTTTC. J is TRBJ2-6 and V is TRBV7-3, with no clear D. The V end was cut by 5 bases, the J end by 0 bases, with 17 bases between. This CDR3 spans 18 amino acids. In germline, CDR1 is SGHTA, CDR2 FQGTGA.

This clone was observed a single time. The rearrangement joins TRBV28 to TRBJ2-5; D is perhaps TRBD1 (6 bases). The CDR3 spans 15 residues. V was cut by 4 bases and J by 3 bases, with 15 bases left in between. Germline V lookup: CDR1 MDHEN, CDR2 SYDVKM. CDR3 coding DNA: TGTGCCAGCAGTTCCAAACAGGGTAGGAAAGAGACCCAGTACTTC. Amino acid sequence: CASSSKQGRKETQYF.